The 2 T cell receptor beta chains in this list originate from one sample, sequenced in a study of blood T cell repertoires in COVID-19. Here immunoSEQ multiplex PCR was the method, and the copy in TCRdb shows in-frame clones only, minus some. Of some 300,000 clones detected, 86% appear once; the ten largest clones hold about an eighth. Material for sequencing was peripheral blood. These receptors were collected from a woman in her sixties or seventies with COVID-19, enrolled during active disease.

The chain carries TRBV6-5 and TRBJ1-1, with a tentative D call TRBD1 (5 bases). The CDR3 covers 12 residues. V lost 4 bases, J lost 11 bases, and 14 bases lay in between. From germline, CDR1 is MNHEY and CDR2 SVGAGI. This chain's CDR3 is CASSLGGFAAFF. CDR3 coding DNA: TGTGCCAGCAGTTTGGGGGGATTTGCCGCTTTCTTT.

This chain links TRBV18 with TRBJ1-3; D uncertain. The V and J ends lost 6 bases and 2 bases respectively, with 11 bases between them. CDR3 length equals 14 residues. CDR1 is KGHSH and CDR2 is LQKENI in the germline V gene. The CDR3 loop reads CASSPGRTGNTIYF. The CDR3 region has the DNA TGTGCCAGCTCCCCCGGGAGGACTGGAAACACCATATATTTT.